This T cell receptor (beta chain) appears in the sequencing data of a study of OX40 agonist ivuxolimab in advanced cancers. Method: immunoSEQ multiplex PCR; TCRdb's copy keeps in-frame clones and lacks some. The sample records 95,000 to 150,000 clones, over 85% being singletons. The CDR3 covers 15 residues. Trimming took 9 bases from V and 5 from J, leaving 21 bases between them. The germline gives CDR1 MNHEY, CDR2 SMNVEV (reference sequence). The origin of this receptor is an adult with an advanced solid tumor such as melanoma, head and neck, liver or kidney cancer. The chain uses TRBV27 and TRBJ2-3, with D perhaps matching TRBD1 (6 bases). Sequences were derived from CD4+ or CD8+ T cells sorted from blood, sampled in a trial of the OX40 agonist ivuxolimab. CDR3 loop: CASRGQPVLKDTQYF. The CDR3 DNA is TGTGCCAGTAGGGGACAACCGGTTTTAAAAGATACGCAGTATTTT.